The 4 T cell receptor beta chains below all came from one sample that was sequenced in a study of shared clonotypes between healthy human individuals. Profiled with immunoSEQ multiplex PCR; TCRdb holds only in-frame clones, not every one. This sample has over a million clones, with 75% to 85% found just once. Material: memory CD4+ T cells from PBMCs. The subset is: CD45RA-negative fraction. These receptors all stem from a man aged 18 to 30 in good health. Some clones in this sample may be carry-over from other donors' samples.

The genes are TRBV15 and TRBJ1-5; D gene uncertain. The germline CDR1 and CDR2 sequences are LNHNV and YYDKDF (reference sequence). This CDR3 spans 16 amino acids. Trimming pared 3 bases from V and 0 bases from J, leaving 12 bases between. The CDR3 sequence is CATSSGRSYSNQPQHF. The CDR3 DNA is TGTGCCACCAGCAGCGGACGGTCGTATAGCAATCAGCCCCAGCATTTT.

On this clone itself: This same CDR3 is encoded by further DNA sequences in the sample. The rearrangement links TRBV7-3 to TRBJ2-1; possibly TRBD2 for D (6 bases). The CDR3 extends over 14 amino acids. V lost 1 base and J 5 bases, leaving 9 bases between the germline ends. Germline V gives CDR1 SGHTA, CDR2 FQGTGA. This CDR3 reads CASSLSGGNNEQFF. CDR3 nucleotide sequence: TGTGCCAGCAGCTTAAGTGGAGGGAACAATGAGCAGTTCTTC.

The rearrangement uses TRBV28 and TRBJ2-5, with 8 bases identical to TRBD2. Unmatched junction bases numbered 10, after V lost 5 bases and J lost 5 bases. There are 15 residues in the CDR3. The germline gives CDR1 MDHEN, CDR2 SYDVKM. The CDR3 DNA sequence: TGTGCCAGCAGTCGGCTAAGCGGGAGAAGTGAGACCCAGTACTTC. This encodes CASSRLSGRSETQYF.

With regard to this clone: At one end, the junction sequence differs from germline, possibly due to a read error. The chain combines TRBV11-2 with TRBJ2-3, with 7 bases identical to TRBD1. Germline CDR1 and CDR2: SGHAT and FQNNGV. The CDR3 has 15 amino acids. CDR3 loop: CASSVDRASTDTQYF. The CDR3 nucleotides read TGTGCCAGCAGCGTAGACAGGGCTAGCACAGATACGCAGTATTTT. Drawing the rest from reference TRBV11-2 and TRBJ2-3, the complete variable domain is EAGVAQSPRYKIIEKRQSVAFWCNPISGHATLYWYQQILGQGPKLLIQFQNNGVVDDSQLPKDRFSAERLKGVDSTLKIQPAKLEDSAVYLCASSVDRASTDTQYFGPGTRLTVL.